This T cell receptor beta chain was retrieved from a study of blood T cell repertoires in COVID-19. The V gene end was trimmed by 7 bases and the J gene end by 4 bases; junction bases not matched to a gene: 9. Germline V lookup: CDR1 SQVTM, CDR2 ANQGSEA. CDR3 length: 14 amino acids. Profiled with immunoSEQ multiplex PCR; TCRdb holds only in-frame clones, not every one. Among 150,000 or so clones listed, approximately 74% were seen once. Sequencing was performed on peripheral blood. J is TRBJ2-1 and V is TRBV29-1; TRBD2 aligns across 8 bases. This TCR was recovered from a woman of 80 years or more with acute or convalescent COVID-19. The CDR3: CSGGLSGSYNEQFF. DNA of the CDR3: TGCAGCGGGGGACTAAGCGGGAGTTACAATGAGCAGTTCTTC.